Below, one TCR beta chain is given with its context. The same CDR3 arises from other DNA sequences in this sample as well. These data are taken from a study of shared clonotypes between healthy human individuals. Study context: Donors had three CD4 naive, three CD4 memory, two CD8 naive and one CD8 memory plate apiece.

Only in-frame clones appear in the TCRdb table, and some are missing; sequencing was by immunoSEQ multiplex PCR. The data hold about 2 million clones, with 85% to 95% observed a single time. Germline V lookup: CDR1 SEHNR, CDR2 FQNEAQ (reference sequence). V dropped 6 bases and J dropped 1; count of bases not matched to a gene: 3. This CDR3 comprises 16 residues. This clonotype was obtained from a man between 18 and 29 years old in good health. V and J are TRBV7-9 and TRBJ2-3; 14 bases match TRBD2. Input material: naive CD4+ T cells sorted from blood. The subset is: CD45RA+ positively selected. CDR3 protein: CASSSGLAGGTDTQYF. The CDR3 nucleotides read TGTGCCAGCAGTTCGGGACTAGCGGGGGGCACAGATACGCAGTATTTT.